The T cell receptor (beta chain) under discussion was sequenced for a study of Ad26.COV2.S vaccination and SARS-CoV-2 variants. Overall study context: The authors gave Ad26.COV2.S intramuscularly, either once or twice 56 days apart.

Treatment specified: around 19 received Ad26.COV2.S at low or high dose, single or two shots; roughly 5 received placebo; per-sample allocation not given. Day 63 following the first vaccine or placebo injection was when the samples were taken. It was Wuhan-strain SARS-CoV-2 spike that the Ad26 vaccine vector expressed. Produced via immunoSEQ multiplex PCR; TCRdb's table is partial and in-frame only. The table lists roughly 380,000 clones, about 85% of them singletons. The CDR3 spans 15 residues. From germline, CDR1 is MDHEN and CDR2 SYDVKM. The V segment lost 1 base and the J segment 4 bases; nucleotides outside the gene matches: 4.

V gene TRBV28 combines with J gene TRBJ2-7; 10 bases align to TRBD2. This clonotype was obtained from a person between 18 and 60 years old who received the Ad26.COV2.S COVID-19 vaccine or a placebo. Source: peripheral blood, taken in a trial of Ad26.COV2.S vaccine versus placebo. The CDR3: CASSLYLAGAYEQYF. CDR3 DNA sequence: TGTGCCAGCAGTTTATATCTAGCGGGAGCTTACGAGCAGTACTTC.